Listed below are T cell receptor beta chains from one sample, sequenced in a study of T-cell reconstitution after alpha-beta-depleted transplantation in children. TCRdb independently ran MiXCR on the PCR reads; one entry per CDR3 protein. There are approximately 650,000 distinct CDR3 sequences in the sample; about an eighth occur only once, and around 0.8% lies in the top ten. The sample here was PBMCs, taken before TCRalphabeta/CD19-depleted stem cell transplant. The receptors here all came from a girl between 2 and 10 years old with congenital amegakaryocytic thrombocytopenia, due to receive a stem cell transplant. CDR3s include the opening cysteine and the closing phenylalanine or tryptophan. The D gene is left open where the match is weak. Where a row states a size, it is once, few, many or the class of an expanded clone; other rows omit it.

J,V,D,size,DNA,CDR3
TRBJ2-2,TRBV5-1,.,.,TGCGCCAGCAGCTTCTCTACACAGGTTGTCGCCGGGGAGCTGTTTTTT,CASSFSTQVVAGELFF
TRBJ2-7,TRBV3-1,.,few,TGTGCCAGCAGCCAAGAATTAAGCGGCTACGAGCAGTACTTC,CASSQELSGYEQYF
TRBJ1-1,TRBV12-3/TRBV12-4,.,.,TGTGCCAGCAGTGATACAACGAACACTGAAGCTTTCTTT,CASSDTTNTEAFF
TRBJ2-5,TRBV12-3/TRBV12-4,TRBD1,.,TGTGCCAGCAGTTTACAGGACAGGGGGGTTGAGACCCAGTACTTC,CASSLQDRGVETQYF
TRBJ2-5,TRBV7-2,TRBD1,few,TGTGCCAGCAGCTCGTCGGACAGGGGCTGGCTTAGCCAAGAGACCCAGTACTTC,CASSSSDRGWLSQETQYF
TRBJ2-5,TRBV6-1,.,.,TGTGCCACCGGGGATAGCGGGACAGCCCTGACCCAGTACTTC,CATGDSGTALTQYF
TRBJ2-1,TRBV20-1,TRBD2,many,TGCAGTGCTAGCAGCGGGGTGGTGAATGAGCAGTTCTTC,CSASSGVVNEQFF
TRBJ2-1,TRBV6-5,.,many,TGTGCCAGCAGTTCGAGACCGCCCTACAATGAGCAGTTCTTC,CASSSRPPYNEQFF
TRBJ2-7,TRBV5-1,TRBD1,many,TGCGCCAGCAGCTGGGACAGGGACGAGCAGTACTTC,CASSWDRDEQYF
TRBJ2-1,TRBV3-1,.,.,TGTGCCTGCACCCGCCCCCGGAAGACTAGCTCCTACAATGAGCAGTTCTTC,CACTRPRKTSSYNEQFF
TRBJ1-2,TRBV20-1,TRBD1,.,TGCAGTGCTCTGGGGACAGGGAAGACCTATGGCTACACCTTC,CSALGTGKTYGYTF
TRBJ2-3,TRBV15,TRBD2,.,TGTGCCACCAGCAGAGACGGGGGAGGGGTAGCAGATACGCAGTATTTT,CATSRDGGGVADTQYF
TRBJ2-7,TRBV12-3/TRBV12-4,.,many,TGTGCCAGCACCCGCGATATGTACGAGCAGTACTTC,CASTRDMYEQYF
TRBJ2-1,TRBV5-1,.,many,TGCGCCAGCAGCTTATTAGCCGACCGCTACAATGAGCAGTTCTTC,CASSLLADRYNEQFF
TRBJ2-1,TRBV5-1,TRBD1,.,TGCGCCAGCAGCTGGCCCCGGACAGGGGGGAACAATGAGCAGTTCTTC,CASSWPRTGGNNEQFF
TRBJ2-1,TRBV24-1,.,.,TGTGCCACCAGTGATTTGCCTGACAATGAGCAGTTCTTC,CATSDLPDNEQFF
TRBJ2-1,TRBV5-1,.,many,TGCGCCAGCAGCTTGGACAGAACGATCAGGTATGAGCAGTTCTTC,CASSLDRTIRYEQFF